The rows below give T cell receptor beta chains drawn from one sample of a study of multiple sclerosis patients with progressive multifocal leukoencephalopathy. Libraries were prepared by immunoSEQ multiplex PCR; TCRdb keeps only in-frame clonotypes and omits some of them. The sample lists 25,000 to 35,000 clones; 80% to 95% were seen once. What was sequenced was PBMCs. These receptors were collected from a young man with multiple sclerosis. Each CDR3 is given with its conserved first and last residue. Each record gives: D gene, V gene, J gene, CDR3 length, clone size, CDR3 protein, CDR3 DNA. A D gene is named only where the DNA matches it firmly. Rows give clone size only sometimes, using once, few, many, or a class for an expanded clone.

D gene: .
V gene: TRBV5-1
J gene: TRBJ1-5
CDR3 length: 12
clone size: .
CDR3 protein: CASSLVDQPQHF
CDR3 DNA: TGCGCCAGCAGCTTGGTGGATCAGCCCCAGCATTTT

D gene: .
V gene: TRBV6-5
J gene: TRBJ1-4
CDR3 length: 16
clone size: few
CDR3 protein: CASSYFPGGLGEKLFF
CDR3 DNA: TGTGCCAGCAGTTACTTTCCTGGGGGGCTGGGTGAAAAACTGTTTTTT

D gene: TRBD1
V gene: TRBV6-5
J gene: TRBJ2-5
CDR3 length: 15
clone size: .
CDR3 protein: CASRRQGYRGETQYF
CDR3 DNA: TGTGCCAGCAGAAGACAGGGGTATAGGGGAGAGACCCAGTACTTC

D gene: .
V gene: TRBV5-6
J gene: TRBJ1-5
CDR3 length: 15
clone size: .
CDR3 protein: CASSLGAGGNQPQHF
CDR3 DNA: TGTGCCAGCAGCTTGGGGGCAGGGGGCAATCAGCCCCAGCATTTT

D gene: .
V gene: TRBV7-2
J gene: TRBJ1-2
CDR3 length: 15
clone size: .
CDR3 protein: CASSPRTEGSYGYTF
CDR3 DNA: TGTGCCAGCAGCCCCCGGACAGAGGGGAGCTATGGCTACACCTTC

D gene: .
V gene: TRBV11-2
J gene: TRBJ2-1
CDR3 length: 14
clone size: .
CDR3 protein: CASSSLTKFNEQFF
CDR3 DNA: TGTGCCAGCAGCTCCTTGACTAAGTTCAATGAGCAGTTCTTC

D gene: TRBD1
V gene: TRBV2
J gene: TRBJ2-2
CDR3 length: 15
clone size: .
CDR3 protein: CASRGTGANTGELFF
CDR3 DNA: TGTGCCAGCAGGGGGACAGGGGCGAACACCGGGGAGCTGTTTTTT

D gene: TRBD1
V gene: TRBV19
J gene: TRBJ2-5
CDR3 length: 16
clone size: .
CDR3 protein: CASSSPPGQWQETQYF
CDR3 DNA: TGTGCCAGTAGTAGCCCCCCGGGACAGTGGCAAGAGACCCAGTACTTC

D gene: .
V gene: TRBV9
J gene: TRBJ1-2
CDR3 length: 11
clone size: .
CDR3 protein: CASSSDYGYTF
CDR3 DNA: TGTGCCAGCAGCTCAGATTATGGCTACACCTTC

D gene: .
V gene: TRBV11-3
J gene: TRBJ2-3
CDR3 length: 13
clone size: .
CDR3 protein: CASSLNSRDTQYF
CDR3 DNA: TGTGCCAGCAGCTTAAACAGTCGGGATACGCAGTATTTT

D gene: TRBD1
V gene: TRBV5-4
J gene: TRBJ1-2
CDR3 length: 14
clone size: once
CDR3 protein: CASRSRDSNYGYTF
CDR3 DNA: TGTGCCAGCAGGTCTCGGGACAGCAACTATGGCTACACCTTC

D gene: .
V gene: TRBV4-3
J gene: TRBJ2-1
CDR3 length: 15
clone size: .
CDR3 protein: CASSLDSFSYNEQFF
CDR3 DNA: TGCGCCAGCAGCTTGGACAGTTTTTCCTACAATGAGCAGTTCTTC

D gene: .
V gene: TRBV9
J gene: TRBJ2-3
CDR3 length: 16
clone size: .
CDR3 protein: CASSVGTRVSTDTQYF
CDR3 DNA: TGTGCCAGCAGCGTAGGCACGCGCGTGAGCACAGATACGCAGTATTTT

D gene: .
V gene: TRBV6-5
J gene: TRBJ2-1
CDR3 length: 16
clone size: .
CDR3 protein: CASSYPGSLSYNEQFF
CDR3 DNA: TGTGCCAGCAGTTACCCCGGCAGTCTCTCTTACAATGAGCAGTTCTTC

D gene: .
V gene: TRBV10-1
J gene: TRBJ2-2
CDR3 length: 17
clone size: .
CDR3 protein: CASSAVLGQSNTGELFF
CDR3 DNA: TGCGCCAGCAGCGCCGTTTTGGGTCAATCGAACACCGGGGAGCTGTTTTTT

D gene: .
V gene: TRBV4-2
J gene: TRBJ2-7
CDR3 length: 14
clone size: .
CDR3 protein: CASSQEGIAYEQYF
CDR3 DNA: TGTGCCAGCAGCCAAGAGGGCATCGCCTACGAGCAGTACTTC

D gene: TRBD1
V gene: TRBV13
J gene: TRBJ2-7
CDR3 length: 15
clone size: .
CDR3 protein: CASSRDRGNFYEQYF
CDR3 DNA: TGTGCCAGCAGCCGGGACAGGGGCAATTTCTACGAGCAGTACTTC

D gene: TRBD2
V gene: TRBV4-3
J gene: TRBJ2-7
CDR3 length: 16
clone size: .
CDR3 protein: CASSQDLAGAPYEQYF
CDR3 DNA: TGCGCCAGCAGCCAAGATTTAGCGGGAGCCCCCTACGAGCAGTACTTC

D gene: .
V gene: TRBV6-5
J gene: TRBJ2-1
CDR3 length: 13
clone size: .
CDR3 protein: CASSRTYRSEQFF
CDR3 DNA: TGTGCCAGCAGTCGGACGTATCGCTCGGAGCAGTTCTTC

D gene: .
V gene: TRBV5-1
J gene: TRBJ2-1
CDR3 length: 13
clone size: .
CDR3 protein: CASSRESYNEQFF
CDR3 DNA: TGCGCCAGCAGCCGGGAGTCCTACAATGAGCAGTTCTTC

D gene: .
V gene: TRBV5-1
J gene: TRBJ1-2
CDR3 length: 14
clone size: .
CDR3 protein: CASRPGTTNYGYTF
CDR3 DNA: TGCGCCAGCAGGCCCGGGACAACTAACTATGGCTACACCTTC

D gene: .
V gene: TRBV2
J gene: TRBJ2-1
CDR3 length: 12
clone size: .
CDR3 protein: CASSEAEGFQFF
CDR3 DNA: TGTGCCAGCAGTGAAGCGGAGGGGTTTCAGTTCTTC

D gene: TRBD2
V gene: TRBV9
J gene: TRBJ2-1
CDR3 length: 19
clone size: .
CDR3 protein: CASSVVGLAGASSYNEQFF
CDR3 DNA: TGTGCCAGCAGCGTAGTCGGGCTAGCGGGAGCTAGCTCCTACAATGAGCAGTTCTTC

D gene: .
V gene: TRBV5-1
J gene: TRBJ2-3
CDR3 length: 15
clone size: .
CDR3 protein: CASSLSSSHTDTQYF
CDR3 DNA: TGCGCCAGCAGCTTGTCCTCATCCCACACAGATACGCAGTATTTT

D gene: .
V gene: TRBV10-3
J gene: TRBJ2-3
CDR3 length: 13
clone size: .
CDR3 protein: CAISREVADTQYF
CDR3 DNA: TGTGCCATCAGTCGAGAGGTCGCAGATACGCAGTATTTT

D gene: .
V gene: TRBV2
J gene: TRBJ2-3
CDR3 length: 13
clone size: .
CDR3 protein: CASSLGDTDTQYF
CDR3 DNA: TGTGCCAGCAGCTTGGGGGACACAGATACGCAGTATTTT

D gene: .
V gene: TRBV4-3
J gene: TRBJ2-2
CDR3 length: 16
clone size: few
CDR3 protein: CASSQDEGPEGGELFF
CDR3 DNA: TGCGCCAGCAGCCAAGATGAAGGGCCGGAGGGCGGGGAGCTGTTTTTT

D gene: TRBD2
V gene: TRBV6-8
J gene: TRBJ2-3
CDR3 length: 22
clone size: .
CDR3 protein: CASSYRLAGGRGDRGGTDTQYF
CDR3 DNA: TGTGCCAGCAGTTACCGGCTAGCGGGAGGGCGAGGGGACCGCGGAGGCACAGATACGCAGTATTTT

D gene: TRBD1
V gene: TRBV25-1
J gene: TRBJ2-3
CDR3 length: 15
clone size: .
CDR3 protein: CASSEFSGGYDTQYF
CDR3 DNA: TGTGCCAGCAGTGAATTTTCAGGGGGCTACGATACGCAGTATTTT

D gene: .
V gene: TRBV2
J gene: TRBJ1-1
CDR3 length: 14
clone size: once
CDR3 protein: CASSESGVITEAFF
CDR3 DNA: TGTGCCAGCAGTGAATCGGGGGTAATCACTGAAGCTTTCTTT

D gene: .
V gene: TRBV7-6
J gene: TRBJ2-1
CDR3 length: 15
clone size: .
CDR3 protein: CATRRDRSSYNEQFF
CDR3 DNA: TGTGCCACCCGCCGGGATCGAAGCTCCTACAATGAGCAGTTCTTC